This T cell receptor (beta chain) was profiled in a study of spatial heterogeneity in lung cancer. Overall study context: A unique TCR and UMI combination showed up more than ten times in raw reads, on average.

With 5 bases removed from V and 8 bases from J, the gap between germline ends came to 15 bases. Per the germline V gene, CDR1 is SGHAT and CDR2 is FQNNGV. The CDR3 loop spans 13 amino acids. TCRdb recomputed calls from the 5' RACE reads with MiXCR, one row per CDR3 protein. This table has 55,000 to 70,000 distinct CDR3 sequences, about 6.6% appearing once. This clonotype has ten or more counts. The antigen remains unidentified. Time point reported: sample taken at primary tumor resection. Sequencing was performed on whole RNA extracted from tumor and nontumor lung tissue, or from frozen PBMC, and the material was left unsorted. General study findings and limits: Whereas they appeared in blood less at follow-up, ubiquitous expanded tumor TCRs appeared there more at resection.

The sample in question was PBMCs, obtained at surgery. This TCR was sampled from a female donor with early-stage non-small cell lung cancer. The chain is built from TRBV11-2 and TRBJ1-2; no clear D gene. CDR3 residues: CASSPGFAGGYTF. The CDR3 coding sequence is TGTGCCAGCAGCCCCGGGTTCGCGGGCGGCTACACCTTC.